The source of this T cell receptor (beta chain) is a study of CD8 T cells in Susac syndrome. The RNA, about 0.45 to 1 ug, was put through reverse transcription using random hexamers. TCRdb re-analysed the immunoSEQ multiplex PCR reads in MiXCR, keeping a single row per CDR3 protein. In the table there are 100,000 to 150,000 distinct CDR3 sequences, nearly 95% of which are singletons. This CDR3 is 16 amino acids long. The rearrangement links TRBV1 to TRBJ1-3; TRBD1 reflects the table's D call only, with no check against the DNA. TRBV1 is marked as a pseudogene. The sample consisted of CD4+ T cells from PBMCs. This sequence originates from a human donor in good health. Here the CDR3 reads CTSSQEDRGNGNTIYF. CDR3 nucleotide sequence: TGCACCAGCAGCCAAGAAGACAGGGGGAATGGAAACACCATATATTTT.